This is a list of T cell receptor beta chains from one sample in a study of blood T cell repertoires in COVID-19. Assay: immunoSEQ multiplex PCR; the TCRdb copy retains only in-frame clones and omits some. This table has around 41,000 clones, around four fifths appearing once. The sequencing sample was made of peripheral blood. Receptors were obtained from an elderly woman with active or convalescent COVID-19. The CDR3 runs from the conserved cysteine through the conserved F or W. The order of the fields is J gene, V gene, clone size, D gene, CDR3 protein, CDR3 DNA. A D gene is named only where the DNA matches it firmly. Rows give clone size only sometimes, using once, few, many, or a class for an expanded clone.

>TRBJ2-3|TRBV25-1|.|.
CASSGGSRGKYTDTQYF
TGTGCCAGCAGTGGGGGGAGTAGGGGGAAATACACAGATACGCAGTATTTT
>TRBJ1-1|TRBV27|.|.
CASSPHRMGDEAFF
TGTGCCAGCAGTCCCCACAGGATGGGTGACGAAGCTTTCTTT
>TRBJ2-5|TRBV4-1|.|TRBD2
CASSQQGSGDVRETQYF
TGCGCCAGCAGCCAACAGGGAAGCGGGGATGTCCGGGAGACCCAGTACTTC
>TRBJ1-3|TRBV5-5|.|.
CASSSHGGALLSGNTIYF
TGTGCCAGCAGCTCACATGGTGGGGCGCTACTCTCTGGAAACACCATATATTTT
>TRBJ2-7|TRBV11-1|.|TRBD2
CASRGSGRRSGEQYF
TGTGCCAGCAGGGGTAGCGGGCGACGGTCCGGCGAGCAGTACTTC
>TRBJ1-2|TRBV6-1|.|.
CASSEAADYGYTF
TGTGCCAGCAGTGAAGCGGCAGACTATGGCTACACCTTC
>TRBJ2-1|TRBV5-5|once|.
CASSVGGGTQMIYNEQFF
TGTGCCAGCAGCGTGGGGGGTGGGACACAAATGATTTATAATGAGCAGTTCTTC
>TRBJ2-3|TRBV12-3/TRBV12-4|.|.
CASARPGTDTQYF
TGTGCCAGTGCGCGTCCTGGCACAGATACGCAGTATTTT
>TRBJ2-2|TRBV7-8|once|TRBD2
CASSSSGLVANTGELFF
TGTGCCAGCAGCTCCTCAGGACTAGTGGCGAACACCGGGGAGCTGTTTTTT
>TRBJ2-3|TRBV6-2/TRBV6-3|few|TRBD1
CASSYHPTGGSVDTQYF
TGTGCCAGCAGTTACCACCCTACAGGGGGCAGCGTAGATACGCAGTATTTT
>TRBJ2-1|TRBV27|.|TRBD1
CASSRPGTGFNEQFF
TGTGCCAGCAGTCGTCCCGGGACAGGGTTTAATGAGCAGTTCTTC